These 26 T cell receptor beta chains came from one sample sequenced in a study of identifying expanded T cells in peripheral blood. The table came from immunoSEQ multiplex PCR; TCRdb's copy has only in-frame clones and leaves some out. Altogether roughly 100,000 clones are present, 88% being singletons, with the ten largest covering roughly 13%. The sequencing sample was made of blood. These receptors originate from a person aged 18-69 years in good health.

The V call is TRBV19, the J call TRBJ2-2, with 7 bases matching TRBD1. V lost 4 bases, J lost 7 bases, and 12 bases stayed unmatched. Looked up from germline, CDR1 is LNHDA and CDR2 is SQIVND (reference sequence). This CDR3 contains 16 residues. This chain's CDR3 is CASSNRATGFDGELFF. CDR3 nucleotide sequence: TGTGCCAGTAGTAATAGGGCGACAGGGTTTGACGGGGAGCTGTTTTTT.

The chain links TRBV7-2 to TRBJ1-6, with no clear D. The V end lost 1 base, the J end lost 11 bases, and 15 bases lay between the germline ends. The CDR3 spans 15 residues. In germline, CDR1 is SGHTA, CDR2 FQGNSA. CDR3: CASSLVPGRRTPLHF. CDR3 bases: TGTGCCAGCAGCTTAGTCCCTGGAAGAAGAACACCCCTCCACTTT.

The rearrangement links TRBV5-5 to TRBJ1-5; D remains unclear. Germline-derived CDR1 and CDR2 are SGHKS and YYEKEE (reference sequence). The CDR3 extends over 14 amino acids. V lost 7 bases and J 0 bases, leaving 11 bases between the germline ends. The CDR3 loop reads CASGGHFSNQPQHF. CDR3 DNA sequence: TGTGCCAGCGGAGGGCATTTTAGCAATCAGCCCCAGCATTTT.

The CDR3 nucleotides are TGTGCCAGTACCCCCGAACCCTCGACAGGGAGGAGTGGCTACACCTTC. This sequence encodes CASTPEPSTGRSGYTF. The chain couples TRBV19 to TRBJ1-2; 7 bases map to TRBD1. Germline CDR1 LNHDA, CDR2 SQIVND (reference sequence). V shed 7 bases and J 7 bases; nucleotides not matched to a gene: 18. The CDR3 is 16 residues long.

The chain carries TRBV14 and TRBJ2-2, with 9 nucleotides matching TRBD1. The ends lost 2 bases at V and 7 bases at J; junction bases unmatched: 5. Germline CDR1 reads SGHDN; CDR2 reads FVKESK. The CDR3 covers 15 residues. For the CDR3, the DNA is TGTGCCAGCAGCCAATACAGGGGGCTGAGCGGGGAGCTGTTTTTT. It yields the protein CASSQYRGLSGELFF.

The table lists this clone with a count of one. V gene TRBV7-9 combines with J gene TRBJ1-5, with D possibly matching TRBD1 (6 bases). The CDR3 loop spans 14 amino acids. Per germline, CDR1 SEHNR and CDR2 FQNEAQ (reference sequence). The V and J ends lost 5 bases and 3 bases respectively, with 11 bases between them. The CDR3 nucleotides read TGTGCCAGCAGCCTGGGGGGGCTCAATCAGCCCCAGCATTTT. It is translated as CASSLGGLNQPQHF.

The chain is built from TRBV2 and TRBJ2-2; D ambiguous. This CDR3 has 14 amino acids. Germline assignment: CDR1 SNHLY and CDR2 FYNNEI. The V end was cut by 4 bases, the J end by 2 bases, with 8 bases between. As DNA, the CDR3 is TGTGCCAGCAGTGTTGGCAGTAACACCGGGGAGCTGTTTTTT. This sequence encodes CASSVGSNTGELFF.

The chain has TRBV18 and TRBJ1-6; TRBD1 is a possible D gene (5 bases). V shed 6 bases and J shed 8 bases, with 17 bases lying between them. The CDR3 loop spans 15 amino acids. Germline V gene lookup returns CDR1 KGHSH and CDR2 LQKENI. CDR3 in DNA: TGTGCCAGCTCGCCCCCGGGGGGGATGGATTCACCCCTCCACTTT. Its protein product is CASSPPGGMDSPLHF.

This chain connects TRBV11-2 to TRBJ1-1, with D uncertain. V was pared by 0 bases and J by 5 bases, with 13 bases between. The CDR3 contains 15 residues. CDR1 is SGHAT and CDR2 is FQNNGV in the germline V gene. The CDR3 sequence is CASSLDGTGRTEAFF. The CDR3 DNA sequence: TGTGCCAGCAGCTTAGATGGTACCGGGAGAACTGAAGCTTTCTTT.

Here the CDR3 DNA reads TGTGCCAGCAGCTCTCAGGGTATAGCCTACGAGCAGTACTTC. Translated: CASSSQGIAYEQYF. V gene TRBV7-9 combines with J gene TRBJ2-7; D perhaps matches TRBD1 (5 bases). The V and J ends lost 4 bases and 2 bases respectively, with 12 bases between them. The germline V gene encodes CDR1 SEHNR and CDR2 FQNEAQ (reference sequence). The CDR3 extends over 14 amino acids.

This clone was counted only a few times. This sequence joins TRBV29-1 and TRBJ2-7, with 10 bases fitting TRBD1. Germline V gene sequence: CDR1 SQVTM, CDR2 ANQGSEA. The CDR3 totals 13 residues. The trim removed 6 bases at V and 2 bases at J, leaving 4 bases unmatched. For the CDR3, the DNA is TGCAGCGTCCCGGGACAGGGGACCTACGAGCAGTACTTC. This encodes CSVPGQGTYEQYF.

The chain links TRBV29-1 to TRBJ1-2, with a tentative D call TRBD1 (5 bases). Germline V gene lookup returns CDR1 SQVTM and CDR2 ANQGSEA. Trimming cost V 4 bases and J 2 bases, with 20 bases left between them. The CDR3 has 16 residues. The CDR3 DNA sequence: TGCAGCGTTGTCGAAAACGGGCAGGGCAGAAACTATGGCTACACCTTC. Protein sequence: CSVVENGQGRNYGYTF. The whole variable domain, filled in from reference TRBV29-1 and TRBJ1-2, reads SAVISQKPSRDICQRGTSLTIQCQVDSQVTMMFWYRQQPGQSLTLIATANQGSEATYESGFVIDKFPISRPNLTFSTLTVSNMSPEDSSIYLCSVVENGQGRNYGYTFGSGTRLTVV.

V is TRBV4-2 and J is TRBJ2-7, with D possibly TRBD2 on 5 matching bases. Germline V gene data show CDR1 as LGHNA and CDR2 as YNFKEQ. The V end was cut by 1 base, the J end by 7 bases, with 8 bases between. This CDR3 spans 12 amino acids. In DNA, the CDR3 is TGTGCCAGCAGCCAAGCTACGGGGGAGCAGTACTTC. Protein sequence: CASSQATGEQYF.

A word on this clone: The junction departs from germline at one end; a sequencing error may be responsible. This chain connects TRBV11-3 to TRBJ2-7, with 9 bases matching TRBD2. The CDR3 consists of 15 residues. CDR1 SGHNT and CDR2 YENEEA come from the germline V gene. The DNA for the CDR3 is TGTGCCAGCAGCTACTCCGGGACTAGCTCCCACGAGCAGTACTTC. As protein: CASSYSGTSSHEQYF.

This clone was detected a few times. The chain employs TRBV5-6 and TRBJ1-3, with 9 bases fitting TRBD1. Germline V gene data show CDR1 as SGHDT and CDR2 as YYEEEE. V was pared by 4 bases and J by 4 bases, with 3 bases of the junction left unmatched. CDR3 size: 14 residues. CDR3 loop: CASSRTGVGNTIYF. In nucleotides, the CDR3 is TGTGCCAGCAGCCGGACAGGGGTAGGAAACACCATATATTTT.

The V gene is TRBV2, the J gene TRBJ2-7; D is possibly TRBD2 (5 bases). Trimming removed 7 bases at V and 7 bases at J, with 20 bases between. The CDR3 loop spans 14 amino acids. Germline CDR1 and CDR2: SNHLY and FYNNEI. The CDR3 DNA sequence: TGTGCCAGCACCGGAATGGGTCCGGGGAGTGAGCAGTACTTC. Protein: CASTGMGPGSEQYF.

This chain's CDR3 is CAISESEEETQYF. The CDR3, as DNA: TGTGCCATCAGTGAGTCAGAGGAAGAGACCCAGTACTTC. The chain joins TRBV10-3 to TRBJ2-5; no firm D call. The CDR3 totals 13 residues. V was trimmed by 0 bases and J by 3 bases, leaving 5 bases between them. The germline CDR1 and CDR2 sequences are ENHRY and SYGVKD.

This chain connects TRBV11-3 to TRBJ2-7; TRBD2 agrees at 15 bases. This CDR3 has 17 residues. The V segment lost 5 bases and the J segment 7 bases; nucleotides outside the gene matches: 12. From germline, CDR1 is SGHNT and CDR2 YENEEA. The CDR3 sequence: CASSGTSGGSTAGEQYF. The CDR3 coding sequence is TGTGCCAGCAGCGGGACTAGCGGGGGGTCTACCGCGGGGGAGCAGTACTTC.

The V gene is TRBV5-1, the J gene TRBJ2-5; D is perhaps TRBD1 (6 bases). V gave up 5 bases and J gave up 3 bases, with 11 bases separating them. Looked up from germline, CDR1 is SGHRS and CDR2 is YFSETQ. The CDR3 loop spans 13 amino acids. The CDR3 spells CASRLWTEETQYF. The CDR3 DNA sequence: TGCGCCAGCAGACTATGGACAGAAGAGACCCAGTACTTC. Full variable domain (outside the CDR3, taken from reference TRBV5-1 and TRBJ2-5): KAGVTQTPRYLIKTRGQQVTLSCSPISGHRSVSWYQQTPGQGLQFLFEYFSETQRNKGNFPGRFSGRQFSNSRSEMNVSTLELGDSALYLCASRLWTEETQYFGPGTRLLVL.

This clone was recorded only once. The V call is TRBV5-4, the J call TRBJ1-2, with D uncertain. The germline CDR1 and CDR2 sequences are SGHNT and YYREEE (reference sequence). Trimming removed 2 bases from V and 3 bases from J, with 8 bases in between. The CDR3 is 13 amino acids. CDR3 residues: CASSFTLDYGYTF. In DNA form, the CDR3 reads TGTGCCAGCAGCTTCACTCTCGACTATGGCTACACCTTC.

The chain is built from TRBV11-2 and TRBJ2-3; TRBD1 matches at 8 bases. The V and J ends lost 3 bases and 1 base, in that order; junction bases with no gene match: 6. The CDR3 consists of 16 residues. Germline V gives CDR1 SGHAT, CDR2 FQNNGV. The CDR3, as DNA: TGTGCCAGCAGCTTGGGTTGGGGACAGGGCACAGATACGCAGTATTTT. It yields the protein CASSLGWGQGTDTQYF.

The chain uses TRBV13 and TRBJ1-1, with D uncertain. Deletions cut 1 base from V and 3 bases from J, with 6 bases between. The CDR3 consists of 13 residues. Germline-derived CDR1 and CDR2 are PRHDT and FYEKMQ (reference sequence). CDR3: CASSLVRDTEAFF. The DNA for the CDR3 is TGTGCCAGCAGCTTAGTGAGGGACACTGAAGCTTTCTTT.

The rearrangement uses TRBV9 and TRBJ2-5, with a tentative D call TRBD1 (5 bases). This CDR3 has 15 amino acids. Trimming left V 2 bases short and J 5 bases short, with 16 bases between. The V gene's germline CDR1 is SGDLS and CDR2 YYNGEE. CDR3 sequence reads: CASSVMGLGWETQYF. The CDR3 DNA is TGTGCCAGCAGCGTGATGGGGCTGGGGTGGGAGACCCAGTACTTC.

This chain links TRBV30 with TRBJ1-5; 7 bases are a match to TRBD1. Germline V gives CDR1 GTSNPN, CDR2 SVGIG (reference sequence). V dropped 3 bases and J dropped 7; count of bases not matched to a gene: 9. The CDR3 is made up of 14 amino acids. The DNA for the CDR3 is TGTGCCTGGAGGGCAGGGGGAGTTGGGCAGCCCCAGCATTTT. Its translation is CAWRAGGVGQPQHF.

The chain carries TRBV27 and TRBJ2-3, with D possibly being TRBD2 (5 bases). CDR3 length: 13 amino acids. The germline CDR1 and CDR2 sequences are MNHEY and SMNVEV (reference sequence). Trimming left V 0 bases short and J 4 bases short, with 5 bases between. DNA of the CDR3: TGTGCCAGCAGTTTATCGAGGGCAGATACGCAGTATTTT. It codes for CASSLSRADTQYF.

The rearrangement links TRBV2 to TRBJ1-1, with no clear D. Germline assignment: CDR1 SNHLY and CDR2 FYNNEI. The CDR3 is 12 amino acids. The ends were cut back, 8 bases at V and 1 base at J, with 8 bases in the middle. This chain's CDR3 is CASEGSNTEAFF. CDR3 nucleotide sequence: TGTGCCAGCGAAGGGTCGAACACTGAAGCTTTCTTT. The variable domain in full, completed from reference TRBV2 and TRBJ1-1, reads EPEVTQTPSHQVTQMGQEVILRCVPISNHLYFYWYRQILGQKVEFLVSFYNNEISEKSEIFDDQFSVERPDGSNFTLKIRSTKLEDSAMYFCASEGSNTEAFFGQGTRLTVV.